The 12 T cell receptor beta chains in this list originate from one sample, sequenced in a study of T cells expressing NK-cell markers. Reanalyzing the 5' RACE reads, TCRdb keeps one entry per CDR3 protein, without DNA. This repertoire includes 550,000 to 600,000 distinct CDR3 sequences. The sample was blood T cells: a sorted CD56 or NKG2C T cell subset, CD4+ or CD8+ T cells, or bulk PBMC T cells (not recorded which). The receptors here all came from a man aged 18 to 30 in good health.

This chain joins TRBV12-3 or TRBV12-4 and TRBJ2-7; lacking DNA, the TRBD1 call made by TCRdb goes unchecked. The CDR3 runs 15 residues. CDR3 in amino acids: CASSGGDRLSYEQYF.

The chain combines TRBV5-1 with TRBJ2-3; as DNA is missing, the TRBD2 call by TCRdb cannot be tested. The CDR3 runs 14 residues. Germline V gene lookup returns CDR1 SGHRS and CDR2 YFSETQ. The CDR3 here is CASGANSAGDTQYF.

The V gene is TRBV24-1, the J gene TRBJ2-1; TCRdb's assignment of TRBD2 cannot be checked, as there is no DNA. The CDR3 spans 17 residues. CDR1 KGHDR and CDR2 SFDVKD come from the germline V gene. The CDR3 loop reads CATSAVPATSGANEQFF.

The CDR3 protein is CASSASGTGLSGANVLTF. This chain links TRBV25-1 with TRBJ2-6; TCRdb indicates TRBD1, and absent DNA this call remains unverified. The CDR3 length is 18 residues. CDR1 is MGHDK, CDR2 SYGVNS, per germline.

This chain connects TRBV6-6 to TRBJ1-1. The CDR3 extends over 12 amino acids. Per germline, CDR1 MNHNY and CDR2 SVGAGI (reference sequence). The CDR3 reads CASKEGSTEAFF.

The V and J genes are TRBV20-1 and TRBJ2-2; TCRdb picks TRBD1, but there is no DNA to check that call. The CDR3 is 14 residues long. Germline CDR1 is DFQATT and CDR2 is SNEGSKA (reference sequence). The CDR3 here is CSALRPGGAGELFF.

This sequence joins TRBV2 and TRBJ2-1; the D call from TCRdb, TRBD1, cannot be confirmed without DNA. The CDR3 runs to 14 residues. The V gene's germline CDR1 is SNHLY and CDR2 FYNNEI. The CDR3 loop is CASSPRTGGHEQFF. Variable domain in full (rest from reference TRBV2 and TRBJ2-1): EPEVTQTPSHQVTQMGQEVILRCVPISNHLYFYWYRQILGQKVEFLVSFYNNEISEKSEIFDDQFSVERPDGSNFTLKIRSTKLEDSAMYFCASSPRTGGHEQFFGPGTRLTVL.

The V call is TRBV7-2, the J call TRBJ1-6; as DNA is missing, the TRBD1 call by TCRdb cannot be tested. The CDR3 loop spans 17 amino acids. CDR1 and CDR2 (germline): SGHTA, FQGNSA. CDR3 protein: CASSSSQGQGVYSPLHF.

CDR3 sequence reads: CASNNQGLLSETQYF. The chain employs TRBV6-1 and TRBJ2-5; the TCRdb D gene call, TRBD1, has no DNA to confirm it. Germline CDR1 reads MNHNS; CDR2 reads SASEGT. The CDR3 runs to 15 residues.

The chain is built from TRBV20-1 and TRBJ2-1; TCRdb calls TRBD2, which cannot be checked without DNA. CDR3 length equals 16 residues. Germline loops: CDR1 DFQATT, CDR2 SNEGSKA (reference sequence). CDR3 protein: CSVKDGLRGWGNEQFF.

The V and J genes are TRBV20-1 and TRBJ2-1; TCRdb reports TRBD2, a call that lacks DNA to check it against. The V gene's germline CDR1 is DFQATT and CDR2 SNEGSKA (reference sequence). This CDR3 region has 18 residues. CDR3 sequence reads: CSARDHGTSGRAYNEQFF.

The rearrangement joins TRBV4-1 to TRBJ2-6. The CDR3 is made up of 13 amino acids. CDR1 MGHRA and CDR2 YSYEKL come from the germline V gene. CDR3 region: CASSYSGANVLTF.